Sequencing of this TCR beta chain was carried out in a study of T cell responses to AZD1222 COVID-19 vaccine. Whole-study findings and limits: Across the whole spike, CD4 TCRs peaked at regions 160-218 and 743-854.

The V gene's germline CDR1 is SNHLY and CDR2 FYNNEI. V was trimmed by 7 bases and J by 7 bases, leaving 14 bases between them. This CDR3 region has 13 residues. This clone appeared once. What it binds is not known. Data came from immunoSEQ multiplex PCR; TCRdb stores just in-frame clones and leaves some out. The repertoire has about 140,000 clones, roughly nine tenths of them found once; the top ten carry roughly 1.2%. This clonotype was sampled from an adult who received the AZD1222 COVID-19 vaccine. The V call is TRBV2, the J call TRBJ2-1, with a tentative D call TRBD2 (6 bases). Material: peripheral blood, obtained 28 days after the second AZD1222 dose. This CDR3 is CASTPRGKNEQFF. CDR3 coding DNA: TGTGCCAGCACCCCACGCGGGAAAAATGAGCAGTTCTTC.